One and the same sample provided the 9 T cell receptor beta chains below, sequenced in a study of Graves' ophthalmopathy and Graves' hyperthyroidism. Amplifying from RNA transcripts, the study obtained TCR beta CDR3 regions. An initial RT-PCR round employing HTBI primers preceded a second-round multiplex PCR. MiXCR, run by TCRdb on the multiplex PCR reads, gives a single entry per CDR3 protein. The data hold about 400,000 distinct CDR3 sequences, with 15% to 20% observed a single time. The sequencing sample was made of peripheral blood. These receptors were taken from a woman aged 18-29 years with Graves' ophthalmopathy.

V usage is TRBV9 and J usage is TRBJ1-2; 8 bases are a match to TRBD1. From germline, CDR1 is SGDLS and CDR2 YYNGEE. The CDR3 is 15 residues long. V was clipped by 1 base and J by 3 bases; unmatched bases: 5. In DNA, the CDR3 is TGTGCCAGCAGCGTAAAGGCAGGGGGCGACTATGGCTACACCTTC. Translating it yields CASSVKAGGDYGYTF. The full variable domain, its missing parts supplied by reference TRBV9 and TRBJ1-2, is DSGVTQTPKHLITATGQRVTLRCSPRSGDLSVYWYQQSLDQGLQFLIQYYNGEERAKGNILERFSAQQFPDLHSELNLSSLELGDSALYFCASSVKAGGDYGYTFGSGTRLTVV.

In this sample, this clonotype turned up many times. The chain joins TRBV20-1 to TRBJ2-7, with 8 bases fitting TRBD2. The ends lost 0 bases at V and 2 bases at J; junction bases unmatched: 6. CDR3 length: 15 amino acids. The germline V gene has CDR1 DFQATT and CDR2 SNEGSKA (reference sequence). As DNA, the CDR3 is TGCAGTGCTAGAGATTCCACTAGCGGTCCCTACGAGCAGTACTTC. It encodes CSARDSTSGPYEQYF.

V usage is TRBV13 and J usage is TRBJ1-2, with 8 bases fitting TRBD1. Germline V lookup: CDR1 PRHDT, CDR2 FYEKMQ (reference sequence). V lost 5 bases, J lost 1 base, and 6 bases stayed unmatched. The CDR3 consists of 15 residues. CDR3 sequence reads: CASSQGQEINYGYTF. The CDR3 region has the DNA TGTGCCAGCAGCCAGGGACAGGAGATTAACTATGGCTACACCTTC. Full variable domain (outside the CDR3, taken from reference TRBV13 and TRBJ1-2): AAGVIQSPRHLIKEKRETATLKCYPIPRHDTVYWYQQGPGQDPQFLISFYEKMQSDKGSIPDRFSAQQFSDYHSELNMSSLELGDSALYFCASSQGQEINYGYTFGSGTRLTVV.

This clonotype has a count of ten or more. This chain links TRBV6-5 with TRBJ1-2; weak D call: TRBD1 (6 bases). With 0 bases removed from V and 1 base from J, the gap between germline ends came to 12 bases. Germline values: CDR1 MNHEY, CDR2 SVGAGI. This CDR3 spans 16 amino acids. The CDR3 bases are TGTGCCAGCAGTTACTCGTGGGGGGGCGATAACTATGGCTACACCTTC. Protein sequence: CASSYSWGGDNYGYTF.

The V gene is TRBV6-2 or TRBV6-3, the J gene TRBJ2-6; possible D gene TRBD1, 6 bases. The V gene's germline CDR1 is MNHEY and CDR2 SVGEGT. The CDR3 contains 17 residues. Deletions cut 4 bases from V and 4 bases from J, with 17 bases between. In DNA, the CDR3 is TGTGCCAGCAGTTTGTTACAGGGTCTGGAGGGGGCCAACGTCCTGACTTTC. Translated, it gives CASSLLQGLEGANVLTF.

The chain carries TRBV7-8 and TRBJ2-5, with D maybe TRBD1 (6 bases). Germline loops: CDR1 SGHVS, CDR2 FQNEAQ. Trimming shortened V by 5 bases and J by 2 bases, and 12 bases separated the two germline ends. The CDR3 contains 14 residues. Here the CDR3 reads CASSLRDTQETQYF. The CDR3 DNA follows: TGTGCCAGCAGCCTCCGGGACACACAAGAGACCCAGTACTTC.

This clonotype was counted ten times or more. The chain has TRBV29-1 and TRBJ1-1; D not resolved. Germline V gene lookup returns CDR1 SQVTM and CDR2 ANQGSEA. The CDR3 consists of 14 residues. The V end was cut by 4 bases, the J end by 0 bases, with 12 bases between. The CDR3 DNA reads TGCAGCGTTGGTGGTGGGCAGATGAACACTGAAGCTTTCTTT. Translating it yields CSVGGGQMNTEAFF.

This clonotype was seen ten or more times. This chain uses TRBV28 with TRBJ2-4; 9 bases fit TRBD1. After removal of 5 bases from V and 2 bases from J, the junction contained 13 bases not matched to a gene. Germline CDR1 reads MDHEN; CDR2 reads SYDVKM. This CDR3 contains 18 residues. The CDR3 here is CASSPAYRGQGSKNIQYF. The DNA of the CDR3 is TGTGCCAGCAGTCCGGCGTACAGGGGGCAAGGGTCCAAAAACATTCAGTACTTC.

The sample holds one count of this clonotype. V is TRBV27 and J is TRBJ1-2, with D possibly being TRBD1 (5 bases). Germline assignment: CDR1 MNHEY and CDR2 SMNVEV (reference sequence). Trimming left V 2 bases short and J 2 bases short, with 9 bases between. The CDR3 loop spans 14 amino acids. CDR3 nucleotides: TGTGCCAGCAGTTTAGTAGGGGACAACTATGGCTACACCTTC. This gives the protein CASSLVGDNYGYTF.